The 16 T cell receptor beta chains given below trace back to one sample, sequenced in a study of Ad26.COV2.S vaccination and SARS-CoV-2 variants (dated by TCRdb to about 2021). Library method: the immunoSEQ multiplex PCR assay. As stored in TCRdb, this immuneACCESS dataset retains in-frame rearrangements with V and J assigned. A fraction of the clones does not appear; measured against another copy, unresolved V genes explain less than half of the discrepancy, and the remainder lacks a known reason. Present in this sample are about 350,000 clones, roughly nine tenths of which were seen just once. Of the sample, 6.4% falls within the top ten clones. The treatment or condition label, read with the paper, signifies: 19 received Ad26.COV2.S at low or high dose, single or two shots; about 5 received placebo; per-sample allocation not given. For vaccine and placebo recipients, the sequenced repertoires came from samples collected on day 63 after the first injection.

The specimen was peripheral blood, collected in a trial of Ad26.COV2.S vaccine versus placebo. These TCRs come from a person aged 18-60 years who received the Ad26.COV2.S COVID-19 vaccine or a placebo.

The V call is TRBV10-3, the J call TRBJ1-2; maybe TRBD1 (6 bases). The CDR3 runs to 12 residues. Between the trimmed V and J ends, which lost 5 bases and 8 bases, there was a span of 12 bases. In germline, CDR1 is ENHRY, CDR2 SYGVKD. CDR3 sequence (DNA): TGTGCCATCAGTCCTGACAGGATGGGCTACACCTTC. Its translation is CAISPDRMGYTF.

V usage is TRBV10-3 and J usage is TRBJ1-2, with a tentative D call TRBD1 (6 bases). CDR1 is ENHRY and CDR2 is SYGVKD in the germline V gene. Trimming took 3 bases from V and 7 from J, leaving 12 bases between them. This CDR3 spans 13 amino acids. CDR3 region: CAISEPTGSGYTF. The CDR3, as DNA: TGTGCCATCAGTGAACCAACAGGGAGTGGCTACACCTTC.

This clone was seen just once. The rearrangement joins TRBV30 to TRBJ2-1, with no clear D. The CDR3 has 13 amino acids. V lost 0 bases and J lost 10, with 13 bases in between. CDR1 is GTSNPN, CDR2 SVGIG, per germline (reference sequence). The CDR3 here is CAWSVMGVGEQFF. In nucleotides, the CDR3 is TGTGCCTGGAGTGTAATGGGCGTGGGAGAGCAGTTCTTC. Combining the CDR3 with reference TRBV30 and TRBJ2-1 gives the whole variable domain SQTIHQWPATLVQPVGSPLSLECTVEGTSNPNLYWYRQAAGRGLQLLFYSVGIGQISSEVPQNLSASRPQDRQFILSSKKLLLSDSGFYLCAWSVMGVGEQFFGPGTRLTVL.

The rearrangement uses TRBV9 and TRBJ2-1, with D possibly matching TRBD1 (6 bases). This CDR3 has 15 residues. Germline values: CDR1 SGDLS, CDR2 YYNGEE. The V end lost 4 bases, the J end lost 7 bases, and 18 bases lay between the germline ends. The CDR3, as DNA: TGTGCCAGCAGCTCGGGACATATACTGGGGAATGAGCAGTTCTTC. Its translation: CASSSGHILGNEQFF. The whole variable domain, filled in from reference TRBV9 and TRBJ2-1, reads DSGVTQTPKHLITATGQRVTLRCSPRSGDLSVYWYQQSLDQGLQFLIQYYNGEERAKGNILERFSAQQFPDLHSELNLSSLELGDSALYFCASSSGHILGNEQFFGPGTRLTVL.

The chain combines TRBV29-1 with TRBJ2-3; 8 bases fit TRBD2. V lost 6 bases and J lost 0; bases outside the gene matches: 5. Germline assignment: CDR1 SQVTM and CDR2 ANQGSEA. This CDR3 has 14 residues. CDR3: CSVGLASSTDTQYF. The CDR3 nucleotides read TGCAGCGTCGGACTAGCTTCTAGCACAGATACGCAGTATTTT.

Here the CDR3 DNA reads TGTGCCAGCAGCGTCAGCGCAGTGGGGGCTTACAATGAGCAGTTCTTC. This sequence encodes CASSVSAVGAYNEQFF. V usage is TRBV6-4 and J usage is TRBJ2-1, with D possibly matching TRBD1 (6 bases). Trimming left V 6 bases short and J 4 bases short, with 19 bases between. CDR3 size: 16 residues. Germline assignment: CDR1 MRHNA and CDR2 SNTAGT.

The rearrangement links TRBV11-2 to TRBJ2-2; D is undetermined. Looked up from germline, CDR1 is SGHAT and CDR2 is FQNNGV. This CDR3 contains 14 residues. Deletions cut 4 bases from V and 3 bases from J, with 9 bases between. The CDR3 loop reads CASSSDGDTGELFF. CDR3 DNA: TGTGCCAGCAGCTCGGATGGGGACACCGGGGAGCTGTTTTTT.

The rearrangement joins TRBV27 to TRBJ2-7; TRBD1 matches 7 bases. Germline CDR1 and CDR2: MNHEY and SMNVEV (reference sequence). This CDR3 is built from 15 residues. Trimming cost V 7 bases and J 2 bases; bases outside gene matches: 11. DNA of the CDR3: TGTGCCAGCACTGGGTCTGGGACAGAGCCCTACGAGCAGTACTTC. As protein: CASTGSGTEPYEQYF.

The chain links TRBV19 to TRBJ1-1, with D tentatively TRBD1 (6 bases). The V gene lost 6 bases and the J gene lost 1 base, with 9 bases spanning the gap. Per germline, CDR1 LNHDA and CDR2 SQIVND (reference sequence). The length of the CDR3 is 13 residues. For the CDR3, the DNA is TGTGCCAGTAGGGAGACAGGGAACACTGAAGCTTTCTTT. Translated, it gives CASRETGNTEAFF.

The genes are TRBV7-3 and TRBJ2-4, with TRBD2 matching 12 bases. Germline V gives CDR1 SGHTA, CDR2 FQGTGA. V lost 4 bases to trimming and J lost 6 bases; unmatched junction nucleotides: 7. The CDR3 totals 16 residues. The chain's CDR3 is CASSSQGGLAGNIQYF. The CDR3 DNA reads TGTGCCAGCAGCTCCCAAGGGGGACTAGCGGGAAACATTCAGTACTTC.

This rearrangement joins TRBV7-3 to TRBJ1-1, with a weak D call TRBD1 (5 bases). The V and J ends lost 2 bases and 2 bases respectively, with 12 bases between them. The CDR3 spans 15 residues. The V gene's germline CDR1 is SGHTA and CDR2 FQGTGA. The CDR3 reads CASSLSRTYNTEAFF. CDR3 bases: TGTGCCAGCAGCTTATCGCGGACATATAACACTGAAGCTTTCTTT.

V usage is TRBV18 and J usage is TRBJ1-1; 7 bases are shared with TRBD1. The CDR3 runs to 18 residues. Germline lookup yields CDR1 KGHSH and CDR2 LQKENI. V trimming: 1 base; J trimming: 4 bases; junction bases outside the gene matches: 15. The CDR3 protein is CASSPRDGSFTGVTEAFF. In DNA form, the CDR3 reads TGTGCCAGCTCACCACGGGACGGAAGCTTTACAGGGGTCACTGAAGCTTTCTTT.

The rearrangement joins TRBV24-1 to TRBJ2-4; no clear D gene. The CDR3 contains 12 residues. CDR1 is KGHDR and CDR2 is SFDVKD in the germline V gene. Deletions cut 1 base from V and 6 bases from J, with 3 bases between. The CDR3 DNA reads TGTGCCACCAGTGATTTTTTAAACATTCAGTACTTC. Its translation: CATSDFLNIQYF.

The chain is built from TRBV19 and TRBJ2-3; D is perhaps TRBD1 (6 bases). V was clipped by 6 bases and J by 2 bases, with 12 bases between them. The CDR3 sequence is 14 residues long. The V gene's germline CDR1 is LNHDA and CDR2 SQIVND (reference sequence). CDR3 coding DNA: TGTGCCAGTAGGAATCAGGGGATCACAGATACGCAGTATTTT. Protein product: CASRNQGITDTQYF.

The chain's CDR3 is CASSVGGITNEKLFF. The CDR3 DNA sequence: TGTGCCAGCAGCGTAGGTGGGATTACTAATGAAAAACTGTTTTTT. The gene calls are TRBV9 and TRBJ1-4; D not resolved. This CDR3 contains 15 residues. Germline V gene lookup returns CDR1 SGDLS and CDR2 YYNGEE. V gave up 0 bases and J gave up 2 bases, with 8 bases separating them.

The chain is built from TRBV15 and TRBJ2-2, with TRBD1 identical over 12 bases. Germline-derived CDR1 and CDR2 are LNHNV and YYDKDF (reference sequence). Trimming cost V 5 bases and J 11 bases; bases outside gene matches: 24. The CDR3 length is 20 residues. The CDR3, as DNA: TGTGCCACCAGCCGCCTCGGGACAGGGGGCCAAAAAGCCCCGAGTCGCGAGCTGTTTTTT. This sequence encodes CATSRLGTGGQKAPSRELFF.